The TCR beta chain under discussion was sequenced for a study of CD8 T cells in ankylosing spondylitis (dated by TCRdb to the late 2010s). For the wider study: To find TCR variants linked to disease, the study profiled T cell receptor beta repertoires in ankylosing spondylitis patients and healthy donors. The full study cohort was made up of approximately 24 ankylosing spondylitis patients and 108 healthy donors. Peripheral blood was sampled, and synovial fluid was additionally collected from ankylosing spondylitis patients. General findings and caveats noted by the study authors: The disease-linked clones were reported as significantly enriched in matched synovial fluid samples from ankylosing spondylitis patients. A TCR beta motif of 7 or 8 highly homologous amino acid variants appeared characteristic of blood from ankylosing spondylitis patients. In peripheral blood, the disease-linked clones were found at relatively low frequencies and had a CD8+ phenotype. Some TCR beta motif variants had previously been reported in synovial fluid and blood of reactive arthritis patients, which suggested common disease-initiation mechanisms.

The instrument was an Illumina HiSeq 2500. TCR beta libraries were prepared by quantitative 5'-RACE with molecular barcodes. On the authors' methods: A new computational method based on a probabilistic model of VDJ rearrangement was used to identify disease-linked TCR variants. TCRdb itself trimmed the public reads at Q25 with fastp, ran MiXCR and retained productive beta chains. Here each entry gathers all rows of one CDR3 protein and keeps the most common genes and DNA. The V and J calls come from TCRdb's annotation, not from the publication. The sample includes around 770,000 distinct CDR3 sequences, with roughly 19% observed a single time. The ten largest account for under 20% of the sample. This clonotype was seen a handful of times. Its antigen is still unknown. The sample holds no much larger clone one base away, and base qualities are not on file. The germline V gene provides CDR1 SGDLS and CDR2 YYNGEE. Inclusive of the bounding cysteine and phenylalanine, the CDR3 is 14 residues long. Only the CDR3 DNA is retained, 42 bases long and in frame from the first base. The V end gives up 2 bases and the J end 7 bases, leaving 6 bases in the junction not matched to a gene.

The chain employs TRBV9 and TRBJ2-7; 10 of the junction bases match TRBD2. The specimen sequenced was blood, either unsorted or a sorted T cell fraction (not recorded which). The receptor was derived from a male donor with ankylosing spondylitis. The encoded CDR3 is CASSVEAGGREQYF. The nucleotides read TGTGCCAGCAGCGTGGAAGCGGGAGGGCGGGAGCAGTACTTC. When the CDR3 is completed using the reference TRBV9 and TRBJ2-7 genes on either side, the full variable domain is DSGVTQTPKHLITATGQRVTLRCSPRSGDLSVYWYQQSLDQGLQFLIQYYNGEERAKGNILERFSAQQFPDLHSELNLSSLELGDSALYFCASSVEAGGREQYFGPGTRLTVT.